Presented here are 14 T cell receptor beta chains from one specimen sequenced in a study of T cell responses to AZD1222 COVID-19 vaccine. Sequenced by immunoSEQ multiplex PCR; TCRdb stores in-frame clones only, minus some. The table lists just under 55,000 clones, approximately 90% of them singletons. Here the sequenced sample was peripheral blood, taken on day 0 of AZD1222 vaccination. The receptors were sampled from an adult in good health.

CDR3 amino acids: CSVVGQLNTEAFF. The CDR3 DNA follows: TGCAGCGTTGTCGGGCAGCTAAACACTGAAGCTTTCTTT. The V call is TRBV29-1, the J call TRBJ1-1; no firm D call. The germline V gene encodes CDR1 SQVTM and CDR2 ANQGSEA. V lost 4 bases, J lost 2 bases, and 11 bases lay in between. The CDR3 has 13 residues.

The rearrangement uses TRBV30 and TRBJ2-7; weak D call: TRBD2 (5 bases). The CDR3 loop spans 14 amino acids. The V gene lost 0 bases and the J gene lost 2 bases, with 11 bases spanning the gap. The germline V gene has CDR1 GTSNPN and CDR2 SVGIG (reference sequence). The chain's CDR3 is CAWSVRGIAYEQYF. CDR3 sequence (DNA): TGTGCCTGGAGTGTACGAGGGATTGCCTACGAGCAGTACTTC.

The chain combines TRBV27 with TRBJ1-4; D gene uncertain. Trimming removed 6 bases from V and 5 bases from J, with 13 bases in between. This CDR3 has 14 amino acids. Per the germline V gene, CDR1 is MNHEY and CDR2 is SMNVEV (reference sequence). The CDR3 here is CASRSNFQNEKLFF. The CDR3 region has the DNA TGTGCCAGCAGATCGAACTTTCAAAATGAAAAACTGTTTTTT.

The chain has TRBV19 and TRBJ2-4, with TRBD1 as a possible D gene (5 bases). The V end lost 3 bases, the J end lost 3 bases, and 18 bases lay between the germline ends. Germline V gene data show CDR1 as LNHDA and CDR2 as SQIVND (reference sequence). This CDR3 comprises 17 residues. The CDR3 reads CASSILDTPVDKNIQYF. The CDR3 coding sequence is TGTGCCAGTAGTATCCTGGACACCCCGGTCGACAAAAACATTCAGTACTTC.

The gene calls are TRBV4-2 and TRBJ2-7; D may be TRBD1 (5 bases). The CDR3 loop spans 15 amino acids. The V and J ends lost 4 bases and 3 bases respectively, with 16 bases between them. Germline V gives CDR1 LGHNA, CDR2 YNFKEQ. DNA for the CDR3: TGTGCCAGCAGCCCTCAGAGACAGTCCAACTACGAGCAGTACTTC. This codes for CASSPQRQSNYEQYF.

The CDR3 reads CASTTGASTGELFF. The DNA of the CDR3 is TGTGCCAGCACCACAGGGGCCAGCACCGGGGAGCTGTTTTTT. This chain links TRBV7-9 with TRBJ2-2; TRBD1 matches at 7 bases. V dropped 7 bases and J dropped 4; count of bases not matched to a gene: 6. CDR1 SEHNR and CDR2 FQNEAQ come from the germline V gene (reference sequence). The CDR3 runs 14 residues.

This clone has a single count. The CDR3 loop is CASSPTLTSAFF. CDR3 nucleotides: TGTGCCAGCTCACCCACTCTCACTTCGGCTTTCTTT. The chain uses TRBV18 and TRBJ1-1; D uncertain. Germline CDR1 is KGHSH and CDR2 is LQKENI. The CDR3 contains 12 residues. Trimming pared 3 bases from V and 11 bases from J, leaving 13 bases between.

This rearrangement joins TRBV6-1 to TRBJ2-2; D is ambiguous. V gave up 2 bases and J gave up 4 bases, with 5 bases separating them. Germline lookup yields CDR1 MNHNS and CDR2 SASEGT. CDR3 length: 13 residues. CDR3 in DNA: TGTGCCAGCAGTGAATGGGGCACCGGGGAGCTGTTTTTT. Encoded protein: CASSEWGTGELFF.

This chain connects TRBV7-2 to TRBJ2-7, with 7 positions matching TRBD1. CDR3 length equals 16 residues. Losses at the gene ends were 4 bases for V and 4 bases for J; bases not matched to a gene: 13. Germline V lookup: CDR1 SGHTA, CDR2 FQGNSA. In DNA, the CDR3 is TGTGCCAGCAGCTCCAAATCCTGGGGCAGGGGGTACGAGCAGTACTTC. Amino acids: CASSSKSWGRGYEQYF. Drawing the rest from reference TRBV7-2 and TRBJ2-7, the complete variable domain is GAGVSQSPSNKVTEKGKDVELRCDPISGHTALYWYRQSLGQGLEFLIYFQGNSAPDKSGLPSDRFSAERTGGSVSTLTIQRTQQEDSAVYLCASSSKSWGRGYEQYFGPGTRLTVT.

The chain couples TRBV21-1 to TRBJ2-7. TRBV21-1 has pseudogene status. The length of the CDR3 is 16 residues. Here the CDR3 reads CASRTPGQGYSYEQYF. The CDR3 region has the DNA TGTGCCAGCCGTACACCGGGGCAGGGATACTCCTACGAGCAGTACTTC.

DNA of the CDR3: TGCGCCAGCAGCAGCCGGGACAGACCGAACTTGACTAATGAAAAACTGTTTTTT. It translates to CASSSRDRPNLTNEKLFF. The gene calls are TRBV5-1 and TRBJ1-4; 7 bases map to TRBD1. The CDR3 is made up of 18 amino acids. The germline gives CDR1 SGHRS, CDR2 YFSETQ. Unmatched junction bases numbered 14, after V lost 4 bases and J lost 2 bases.

The chain joins TRBV5-5 to TRBJ2-3, with D possibly matching TRBD2 (6 bases). The V end lost 4 bases, the J end lost 1 base, and 7 bases lay between the germline ends. CDR1 and CDR2 (germline): SGHKS, YYEKEE (reference sequence). The CDR3 loop spans 13 amino acids. CDR3 sequence reads: CASSPGGTDTQYF. The CDR3 coding sequence is TGTGCCAGCAGCCCGGGGGGCACAGATACGCAGTATTTT.

The J gene is TRBJ1-2, the V gene TRBV12-3 or TRBV12-4; no firm D call. Deletions cut 6 bases from V and 4 bases from J, with 12 bases between. The CDR3 extends over 13 amino acids. DNA for the CDR3: TGTGCCAGCAGATTATTAGGCGGCTATGGCTACACCTTC. Translation: CASRLLGGYGYTF.

This rearrangement joins TRBV19 to TRBJ2-7, with TRBD1 matching 7 bases. Unmatched junction bases numbered 5, after V lost 1 base and J lost 2 bases. The CDR3 has 15 residues. The germline gives CDR1 LNHDA, CDR2 SQIVND (reference sequence). Here the CDR3 DNA reads TGTGCCAGTAGTATAGTAGGGGGCACGGCCTACGAGCAGTACTTC. It encodes CASSIVGGTAYEQYF. Drawing the rest from reference TRBV19 and TRBJ2-7, the complete variable domain is DGGITQSPKYLFRKEGQNVTLSCEQNLNHDAMYWYRQDPGQGLRLIYYSQIVNDFQKGDIAEGYSVSREKKESFPLTVTSAQKNPTAFYLCASSIVGGTAYEQYFGPGTRLTVT.